This passage covers 8 T cell receptor beta chains from one sample sequenced in a study of blood T cell repertoires in COVID-19. Data came from immunoSEQ multiplex PCR; TCRdb stores just in-frame clones and leaves some out. The table has about 330,000 clones, about 82% seen once. Sequencing used peripheral blood. The receptor source for this set is a woman between 50 and 59 years old with acute or convalescent COVID-19.

The rearrangement joins TRBV4-3 to TRBJ1-4; 7 nucleotides agree with TRBD1. The trim removed 0 bases at V and 3 bases at J, leaving 7 bases unmatched. CDR3 length equals 17 residues. Germline-derived CDR1 and CDR2 are LGHNA and YSLEER. The CDR3 region has the DNA TGCGCCAGCAGCCAAGATCGGCAGGGGGAACCTAATGAAAAACTGTTTTTT. Protein sequence: CASSQDRQGEPNEKLFF.

This chain joins TRBV28 and TRBJ2-2; D unresolved. The V end was cut by 6 bases, the J end by 2 bases, with 7 bases between. CDR3 length: 13 residues. Germline V CDR1 and CDR2: MDHEN, SYDVKM. The CDR3 DNA follows: TGTGCCAGCAGGAGTTATAACACCGGGGAGCTGTTTTTT. Encoded protein: CASRSYNTGELFF.

This clone appeared once. The rearrangement joins TRBV4-1 to TRBJ2-1, with 9 bases fitting TRBD2. The V gene end was trimmed by 2 bases and the J gene end by 7 bases; junction bases not matched to a gene: 15. CDR1 is MGHRA and CDR2 is YSYEKL in the germline V gene. There are 18 residues in the CDR3. CDR3 region: CASSQPLVAGGRENEQFF. CDR3 DNA: TGCGCCAGCAGCCAACCGCTGGTGGCGGGAGGGCGGGAAAATGAGCAGTTCTTC.

The chain uses TRBV24-1 and TRBJ2-1, with D possibly matching TRBD2 (5 bases). Germline-derived CDR1 and CDR2 are KGHDR and SFDVKD. CDR3 length: 14 residues. V lost 11 bases, J lost 5 bases, and 18 bases lay in between. CDR3 residues: CAIGAGGENNEQFF. CDR3 in DNA: TGTGCCATCGGTGCGGGTGGGGAGAACAATGAGCAGTTCTTC.

The chain is built from TRBV9 and TRBJ1-2; 8 positions agree with TRBD1. This CDR3 contains 15 residues. J gave up 4 bases and V 0 bases, and 5 bases lay outside the gene matches. CDR1 SGDLS and CDR2 YYNGEE come from the germline V gene. The CDR3 loop reads CASSVVAGGIYGYTF. The CDR3 DNA is TGTGCCAGCAGCGTAGTGGCAGGGGGCATCTATGGCTACACCTTC.

The chain joins TRBV2 to TRBJ1-1; 9 bases match TRBD1. CDR3 size: 14 residues. In germline, CDR1 is SNHLY, CDR2 FYNNEI. With V trimmed by 3 bases and J by 5 bases, 4 bases remained unmatched. Written as DNA, the CDR3 is TGTGCCAGCAGTGATGAGACAGGGGGTACTGAAGCTTTCTTT. Protein sequence: CASSDETGGTEAFF.

This chain joins TRBV19 and TRBJ2-1, with D possibly TRBD2 on 6 matching bases. V lost 3 bases to trimming and J lost 4 bases, with 13 bases between them. Germline V gives CDR1 LNHDA, CDR2 SQIVND (reference sequence). The CDR3 covers 15 residues. The CDR3 here is CASSIWGLPYNEQFF. DNA of the CDR3: TGTGCCAGTAGTATTTGGGGACTCCCATACAATGAGCAGTTCTTC.

The chain uses TRBV7-9 and TRBJ1-2; the D gene is possibly TRBD1 (5 bases). The CDR3 contains 13 residues. Trimming cost V 5 bases and J 6 bases, with 13 bases left between them. Germline-derived CDR1 and CDR2 are SEHNR and FQNEAQ (reference sequence). The CDR3 sequence: CASSPRGTDGYTF. CDR3 nucleotide sequence: TGTGCCAGCAGCCCGCGCGGGACGGATGGCTACACCTTC. The whole variable domain, filled in from reference TRBV7-9 and TRBJ1-2, reads DTGVSQNPRHKITKRGQNVTFRCDPISEHNRLYWYRQTLGQGPEFLTYFQNEAQLEKSRLLSDRFSAERPKGSFSTLEIQRTEQGDSAMYLCASSPRGTDGYTFGSGTRLTVV.